This TCR beta chain is drawn from a study of shared clonotypes between healthy human individuals. Here immunoSEQ multiplex PCR was the method, and the copy in TCRdb shows in-frame clones only, minus some. The table has about 2.4 million clones, 93% seen once. The germline V gene encodes CDR1 MNHNS and CDR2 SASEGT. This CDR3 has 11 residues. Trimming pared 11 bases from V and 3 bases from J, leaving 11 bases between. Sequencing used naive CD4+ T cells from PBMCs. Documented subset: CD45RA+ positively selected. This receptor was obtained from a man aged 18 to 30 in good health. Some clones in this sample may be carry-over from other donors' samples. V gene TRBV6-1 combines with J gene TRBJ2-7; no clear D. In DNA form, the CDR3 reads TGTGCCGCCCAGCGTAACTACGAGCAGTACTTC. This gives the protein CAAQRNYEQYF.